This T cell receptor beta chain was recorded in a study of blood T cell repertoires in COVID-19. Study-wide background: PBMCs, B-cell-depleted T cells, or T cells provided the cDNA or gDNA that made up the material.

Cohorts were based on clinical histories the participants reported. Cohort 3 recovery required two negative PCRs, clearance, or symptom resolution. The repertoire was sequenced with immunoSEQ multiplex PCR; TCRdb's copy has only in-frame clones and lacks some. The sample contains approximately 380,000 clones, 88% of which appear only once. This clone was found once. The CDR3 totals 13 residues. Trimming removed 7 bases from V and 1 base from J, with 10 bases in between. CDR1 and CDR2 (germline): SNHLY, FYNNEI. The chain is built from TRBV2 and TRBJ1-2; D is uncertain. The sequenced material came from PBMCs or T cells enriched from blood (not recorded which). The TCR comes from a woman under 30 who had recovered from COVID-19. The CDR3: CASTTQSNYGYTF. DNA of the CDR3: TGTGCCAGCACGACACAGAGTAACTATGGCTACACCTTC.